This T cell receptor (beta chain) was obtained from a study of blood T cell repertoires in COVID-19. The wider study: From T cells, B-cell-depleted T cells, or PBMCs came the material, which was cDNA or gDNA.

Methods used by the authors: Amplification of reference gene primers provided the estimated nucleated cell counts. Produced via immunoSEQ multiplex PCR; TCRdb's table is partial and in-frame only. D and trimming were read from the DNA, whereas the V and J calls and clone size are those reported in that table. The repertoire includes approximately 82,000 clones, 80% to 85% of them detected once, and 35% to 40% sits in the top ten. This clone came up once. The CDR3 totals 14 residues. Trimming took off 5 bases at V and 1 base at J, with 11 bases between the two ends. Germline assignment: CDR1 SNHLY and CDR2 FYNNEI.

The sequence was collected from a woman aged 70-85 years with acute or convalescent COVID-19. The material sequenced was peripheral blood. The rearrangement joins TRBV2 to TRBJ1-2; no definite D call. The CDR3 region has the DNA TGTGCCAGCAGTCGGACGGGAAATAACTATGGCTACACCTTC. Amino acid sequence: CASSRTGNNYGYTF.